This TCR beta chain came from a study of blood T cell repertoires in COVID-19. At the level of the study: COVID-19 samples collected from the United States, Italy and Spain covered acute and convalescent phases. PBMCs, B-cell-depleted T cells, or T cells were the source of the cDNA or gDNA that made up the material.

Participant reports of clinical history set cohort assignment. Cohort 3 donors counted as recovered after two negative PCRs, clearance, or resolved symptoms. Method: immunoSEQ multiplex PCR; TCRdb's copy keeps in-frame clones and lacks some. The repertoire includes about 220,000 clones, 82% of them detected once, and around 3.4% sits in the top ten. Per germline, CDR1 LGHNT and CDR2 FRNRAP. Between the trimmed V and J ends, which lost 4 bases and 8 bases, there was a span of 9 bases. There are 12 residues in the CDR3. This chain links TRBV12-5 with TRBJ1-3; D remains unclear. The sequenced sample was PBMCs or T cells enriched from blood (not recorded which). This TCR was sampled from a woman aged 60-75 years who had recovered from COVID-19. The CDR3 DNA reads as TGTGCTAGTGGTTCCCGAGCCGACACCATATATTTT. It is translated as CASGSRADTIYF.